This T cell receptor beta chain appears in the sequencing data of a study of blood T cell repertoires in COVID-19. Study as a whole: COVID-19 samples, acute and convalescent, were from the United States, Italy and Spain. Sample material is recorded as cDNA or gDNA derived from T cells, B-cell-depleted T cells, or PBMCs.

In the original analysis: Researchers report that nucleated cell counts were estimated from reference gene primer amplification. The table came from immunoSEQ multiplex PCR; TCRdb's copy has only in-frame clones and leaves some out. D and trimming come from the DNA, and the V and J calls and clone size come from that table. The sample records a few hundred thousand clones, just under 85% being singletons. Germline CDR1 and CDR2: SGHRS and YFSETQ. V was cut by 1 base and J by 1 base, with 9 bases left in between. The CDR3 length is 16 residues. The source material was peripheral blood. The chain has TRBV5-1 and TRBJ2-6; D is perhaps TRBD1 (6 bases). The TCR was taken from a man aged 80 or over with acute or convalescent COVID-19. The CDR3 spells CASSLQGNSGANVLTF. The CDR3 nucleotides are TGCGCCAGCAGCTTGCAGGGGAATTCTGGGGCCAACGTCCTGACTTTC.